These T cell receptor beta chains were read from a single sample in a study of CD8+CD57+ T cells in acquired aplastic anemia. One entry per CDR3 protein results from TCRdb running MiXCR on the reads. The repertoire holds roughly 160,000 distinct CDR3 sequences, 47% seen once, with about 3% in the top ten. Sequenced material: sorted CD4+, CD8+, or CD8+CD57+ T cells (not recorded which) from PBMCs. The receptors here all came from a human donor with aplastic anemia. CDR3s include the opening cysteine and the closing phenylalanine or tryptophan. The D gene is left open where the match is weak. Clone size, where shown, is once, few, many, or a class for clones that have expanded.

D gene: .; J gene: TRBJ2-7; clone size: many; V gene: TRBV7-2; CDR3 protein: CASSGRQTDYEQYF; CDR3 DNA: TGTGCCAGCAGCGGACGACAAACCGACTACGAGCAGTACTTC
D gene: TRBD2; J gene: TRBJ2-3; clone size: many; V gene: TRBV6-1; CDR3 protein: CASSTRDPGLPPDTQYF; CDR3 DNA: TGTGCCAGCAGTACCAGGGACCCGGGACTACCTCCAGATACGCAGTATTTT
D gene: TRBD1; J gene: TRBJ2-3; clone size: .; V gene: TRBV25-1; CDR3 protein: CASSEFGSGTGGGDTQYF; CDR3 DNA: TGTGCCAGCAGTGAATTTGGTAGTGGGACAGGGGGCGGTGATACGCAGTATTTT
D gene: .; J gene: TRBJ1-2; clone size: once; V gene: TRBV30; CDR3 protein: CAWSKGPGQGYTF; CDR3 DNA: TGTGCCTGGAGTAAGGGACCGGGACAAGGCTACACCTTC
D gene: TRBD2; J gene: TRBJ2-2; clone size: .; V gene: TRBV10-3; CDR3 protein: CAISEFEREINTGELFF; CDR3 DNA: TGTGCCATCAGTGAGTTCGAGCGGGAAATCAACACCGGGGAGCTGTTTTTT
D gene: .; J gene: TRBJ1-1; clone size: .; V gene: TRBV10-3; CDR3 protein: CAISDRRGSLNTEAFF; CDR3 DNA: TGTGCCATCAGTGATCGACGGGGATCCCTGAACACTGAAGCTTTCTTT
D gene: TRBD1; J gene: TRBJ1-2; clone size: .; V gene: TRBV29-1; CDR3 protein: CSVDAGGYGLYGYTF; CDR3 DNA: TGCAGCGTTGACGCAGGGGGCTATGGATTGTATGGCTACACCTTC
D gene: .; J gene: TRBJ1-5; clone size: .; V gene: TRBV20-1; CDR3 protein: CRDNITAGADGSPQHF; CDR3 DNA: TGCAGGGACAACATAACGGCGGGGGCAGATGGATCGCCCCAGCATTTT
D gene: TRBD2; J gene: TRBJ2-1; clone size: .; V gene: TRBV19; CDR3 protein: CASQIGEREVGERFF; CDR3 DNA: TGTGCCAGCCAAATTGGGGAGCGGGAGGTCGGTGAGCGGTTCTTC
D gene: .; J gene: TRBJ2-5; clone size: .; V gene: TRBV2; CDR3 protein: CASSEIRGNTETQYF; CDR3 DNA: TGTGCCAGCAGTGAAATTAGGGGCAATACGGAGACCCAGTACTTC
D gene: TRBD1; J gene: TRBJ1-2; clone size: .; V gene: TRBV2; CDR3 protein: CASRGTGGDGYTF; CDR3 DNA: TGTGCCAGCAGGGGGACAGGGGGCGATGGCTACACCTTC
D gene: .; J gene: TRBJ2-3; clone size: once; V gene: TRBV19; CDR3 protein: CASSIRDTTITDTQYF; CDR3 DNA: TGTGCCAGTAGTATCCGGGACACAACAATCACAGATACGCAGTATTTT
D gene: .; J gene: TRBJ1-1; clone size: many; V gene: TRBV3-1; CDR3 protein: CASSPQTVVNTEAFF; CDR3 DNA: TGTGCCAGCAGCCCGCAGACAGTAGTGAACACTGAAGCTTTCTTT
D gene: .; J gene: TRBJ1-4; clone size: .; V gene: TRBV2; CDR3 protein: CASRRGGEKLFF; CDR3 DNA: TGTGCCAGCCGGAGGGGGGGCGAAAAACTGTTTTTT
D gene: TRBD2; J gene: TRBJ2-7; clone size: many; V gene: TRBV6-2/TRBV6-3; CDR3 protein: CASSRAGVQEQYF; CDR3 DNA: TGTGCCAGCAGCCGGGCGGGGGTCCAAGAGCAGTACTTC
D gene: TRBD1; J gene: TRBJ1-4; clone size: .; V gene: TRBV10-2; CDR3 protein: CASSRDRDNEKLFF; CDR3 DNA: TGCGCCAGCAGCCGGGACAGAGATAATGAAAAACTGTTTTTT
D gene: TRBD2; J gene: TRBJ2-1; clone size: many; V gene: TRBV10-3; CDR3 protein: CATQAGGPNNEQFF; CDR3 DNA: TGTGCCACCCAAGCGGGAGGGCCGAACAATGAGCAGTTCTTC
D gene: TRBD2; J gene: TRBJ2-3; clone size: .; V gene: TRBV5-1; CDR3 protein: CASTRAGGGTDTQYF; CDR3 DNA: TGCGCCAGCACCCGGGCGGGAGGGGGCACAGATACGCAGTATTTT
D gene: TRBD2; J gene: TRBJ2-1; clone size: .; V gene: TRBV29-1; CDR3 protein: CSGGRAINEQFF; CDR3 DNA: TGCAGCGGCGGGAGGGCCATCAATGAGCAGTTCTTC
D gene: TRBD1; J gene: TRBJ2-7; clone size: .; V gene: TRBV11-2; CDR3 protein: CASSLEGTGGAGSTYEQYF; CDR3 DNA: TGTGCCAGCAGCTTAGAAGGGACAGGGGGCGCCGGTAGTACCTACGAGCAGTACTTC
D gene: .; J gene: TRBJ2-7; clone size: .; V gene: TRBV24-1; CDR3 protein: CATSDSSGDEQYF; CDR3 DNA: TGTGCCACCAGTGATTCTTCAGGGGACGAGCAGTACTTC
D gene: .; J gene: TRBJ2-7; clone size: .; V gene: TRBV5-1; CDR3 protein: CASFTGLGSYEQYF; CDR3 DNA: TGCGCCAGCTTTACAGGTTTAGGCTCCTACGAGCAGTACTTC
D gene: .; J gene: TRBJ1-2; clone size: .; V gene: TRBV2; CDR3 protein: CASSEEYGYTF; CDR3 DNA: TGTGCCAGCAGTGAAGAGTATGGCTACACCTTC
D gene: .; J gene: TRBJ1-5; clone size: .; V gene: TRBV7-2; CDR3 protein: CASSSTGNSNQPQHF; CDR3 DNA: TGTGCCAGCAGCTCGACAGGTAATAGCAATCAGCCCCAGCATTTT
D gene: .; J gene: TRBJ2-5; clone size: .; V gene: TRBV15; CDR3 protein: CATARAFQETQYF; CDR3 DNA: TGTGCCACCGCTCGGGCTTTCCAAGAGACCCAGTACTTC
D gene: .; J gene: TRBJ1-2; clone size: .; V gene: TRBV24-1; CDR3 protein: CATSDYQSRGYGYTF; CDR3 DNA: TGTGCCACCAGTGATTACCAGTCCAGGGGTTACGGCTACACCTTC
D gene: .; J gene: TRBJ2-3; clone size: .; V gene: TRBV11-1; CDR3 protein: CASSLRQTTSTDTQYF; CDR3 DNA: TGTGCCAGCAGCTTAAGACAGACGACTAGCACAGATACGCAGTATTTT
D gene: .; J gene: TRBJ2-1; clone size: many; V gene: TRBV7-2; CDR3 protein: CASSLLGLSNEQFF; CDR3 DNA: TGTGCCAGCAGCCTGCTAGGACTGAGCAATGAGCAGTTCTTC
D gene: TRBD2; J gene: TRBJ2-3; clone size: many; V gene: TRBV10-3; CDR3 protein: CAISESTSGKADTQYF; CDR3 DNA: TGTGCCATCAGTGAGTCCACTAGCGGGAAGGCTGATACGCAGTATTTT
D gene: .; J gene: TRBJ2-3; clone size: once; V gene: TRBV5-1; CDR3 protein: CASKRGVGDTDTQYF; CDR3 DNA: TGCGCCAGTAAGCGCGGGGTTGGGGACACAGATACGCAGTATTTT
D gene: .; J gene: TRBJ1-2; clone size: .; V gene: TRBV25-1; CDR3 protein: CASSELTRGYTF; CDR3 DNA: TGTGCCAGCAGTGAATTGACCCGTGGCTACACCTTC
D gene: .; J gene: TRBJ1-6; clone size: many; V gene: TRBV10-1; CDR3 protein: CASRPPGPWDSPLHF; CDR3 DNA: TGCGCCAGCAGACCCCCGGGACCTTGGGATTCACCCCTCCACTTT
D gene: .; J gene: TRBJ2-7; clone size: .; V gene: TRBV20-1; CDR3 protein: CSFWDGDYEQYF; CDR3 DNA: TGCAGTTTTTGGGACGGTGACTACGAGCAGTACTTC
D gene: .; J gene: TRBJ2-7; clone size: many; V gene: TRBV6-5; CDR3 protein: CASSSSKRPYEQYF; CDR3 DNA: TGTGCCAGCAGTTCGTCTAAGCGACCCTACGAGCAGTACTTC
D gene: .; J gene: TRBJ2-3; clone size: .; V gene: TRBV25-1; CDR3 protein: CASSEVGWLRADTQYF; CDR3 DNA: TGTGCCAGCAGTGAAGTTGGGTGGCTCAGGGCAGATACGCAGTATTTT
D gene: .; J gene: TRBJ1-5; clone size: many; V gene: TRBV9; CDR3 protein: CASSVAGEQPQHF; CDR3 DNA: TGTGCCAGCAGCGTAGCTGGGGAACAGCCCCAGCATTTT
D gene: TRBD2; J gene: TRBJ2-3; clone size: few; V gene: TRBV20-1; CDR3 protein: CSVGLAGVMGTDTQYF; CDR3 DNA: TGCAGTGTTGGACTAGCGGGAGTTATGGGCACAGATACGCAGTATTTT
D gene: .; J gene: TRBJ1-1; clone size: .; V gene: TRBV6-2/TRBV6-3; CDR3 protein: CASLTLYLENTEAFF; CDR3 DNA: TGTGCCAGCCTGACGTTATACCTGGAGAACACTGAAGCTTTCTTT
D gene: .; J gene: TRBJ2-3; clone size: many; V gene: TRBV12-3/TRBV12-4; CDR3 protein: CASSSGQLTTDTQYF; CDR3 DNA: TGTGCCAGCAGTTCGGGACAACTAACGACAGATACGCAGTATTTT
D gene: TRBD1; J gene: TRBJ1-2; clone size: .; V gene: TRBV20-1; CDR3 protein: CSTTRTGNYGYTF; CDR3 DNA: TGCAGTACAACTAGGACAGGCAACTATGGCTACACCTTC
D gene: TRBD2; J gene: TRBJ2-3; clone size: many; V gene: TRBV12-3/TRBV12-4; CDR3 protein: CASSFRTSGSRDTQYF; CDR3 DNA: TGTGCCAGCAGTTTCAGGACTAGCGGGAGCCGGGATACGCAGTATTTT
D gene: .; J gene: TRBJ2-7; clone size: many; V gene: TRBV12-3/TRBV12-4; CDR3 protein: CASSLGALRSTYEQYF; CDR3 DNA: TGTGCCAGCAGTTTAGGGGCCTTACGGAGCACCTACGAGCAGTACTTC